This T cell receptor beta chain emerged from a study of radiation and T cells in renal cell carcinoma. Findings of the study overall: Top tumor clonotypes rose in blood 2 weeks post-radiation, then contracted. Only small tumor regions of around 1.1 g were sampled.

Treatment indicated: 15 Gy SBRT to primary tumor, nephrectomy 4 weeks later. Nephrectomy followed 15 Gy stereotactic body radiation by 4 weeks. This clone was detected a few times. What it binds is unknown. Sequencing was performed with immunoSEQ multiplex PCR; in TCRdb, only in-frame clones are kept and a portion is missing. Here the sample spans roughly 20,000 clones, approximately 62% being singletons. Germline CDR1 SGHNT, CDR2 YYREEE (reference sequence). Deletions cut 4 bases from V and 4 bases from J, with 11 bases between. This CDR3 contains 13 residues. The TCR was taken from a woman aged 65 to 85 with renal cell carcinoma. The chain carries TRBV5-4 and TRBJ1-1, with D possibly being TRBD1 (5 bases). The sample here was tumor tissue, taken from a patient whose treatment included radiotherapy and nephrectomy. CDR3 sequence reads: CASSPRGGTEAFF. The CDR3 coding sequence is TGTGCCAGCAGCCCAAGGGGAGGCACTGAAGCTTTCTTT.